Reported below is one T cell receptor (beta chain). These data are taken from a study of blood T cell repertoires in COVID-19. About the study: Samples representing acute and convalescent COVID-19 were sourced from the United States, Italy and Spain. In each case, the material was cDNA or gDNA derived from T cells, B-cell-depleted T cells, or PBMCs.

Per the study methods: Amplification with reference gene primers provided the estimates of nucleated cell counts. Sequenced by immunoSEQ multiplex PCR; TCRdb stores in-frame clones only, minus some. V, J and clone size were drawn from that table, and D and trimming were deduced from the DNA. This sample yields around 240,000 clones, of which roughly 81% are seen a single time; about 0.91% belongs to the top ten. The V gene's germline CDR1 is SGHDT and CDR2 YYEEEE. The CDR3 totals 16 residues. After removal of 3 bases from V and 4 bases from J, the junction contained 9 bases not matched to a gene. The rearrangement links TRBV5-6 to TRBJ2-1; 8 positions agree with TRBD2. The TCR was taken from a man in his forties with acute or convalescent COVID-19. Material for sequencing was peripheral blood. The CDR3 sequence: CASSWPSGGNYNEQFF. CDR3 in DNA: TGTGCCAGCAGCTGGCCCAGCGGGGGAAATTACAATGAGCAGTTCTTC.